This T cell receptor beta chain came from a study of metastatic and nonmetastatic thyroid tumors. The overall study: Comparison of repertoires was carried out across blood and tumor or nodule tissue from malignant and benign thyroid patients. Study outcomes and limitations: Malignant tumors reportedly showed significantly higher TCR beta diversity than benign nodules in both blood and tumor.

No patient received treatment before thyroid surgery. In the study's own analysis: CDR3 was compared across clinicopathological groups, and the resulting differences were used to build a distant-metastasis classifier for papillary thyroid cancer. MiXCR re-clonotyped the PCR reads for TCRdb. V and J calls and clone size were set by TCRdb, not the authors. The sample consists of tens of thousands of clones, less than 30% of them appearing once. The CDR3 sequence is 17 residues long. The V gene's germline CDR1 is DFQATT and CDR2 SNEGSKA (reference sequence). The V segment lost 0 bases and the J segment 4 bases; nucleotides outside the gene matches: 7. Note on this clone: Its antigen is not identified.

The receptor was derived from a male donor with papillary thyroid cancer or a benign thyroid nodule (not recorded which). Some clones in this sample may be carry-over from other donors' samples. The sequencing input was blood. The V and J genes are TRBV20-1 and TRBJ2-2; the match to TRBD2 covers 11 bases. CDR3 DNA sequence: TGCAGTGCTAGAGATCCTGTAGCGGGAGGGGGCACCGGGGAGCTGTTTTTT. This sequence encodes CSARDPVAGGGTGELFF.